This entry is about one TCR beta chain. What it binds is unknown. CDR1 is SQVTM, CDR2 ANQGSEA, per germline. The CDR3 has 12 residues. The method, 5' RACE with UMI labels, was used to prepare the TRB cDNA libraries. TCRdb re-called the 5' RACE reads, yielding one record per CDR3 amino acid sequence without DNA. The table for this sample gives some 68,000 distinct CDR3 sequences. The sample belongs to a study of CXCR3-negative and CXCR3-positive naive CD8 T cells. Study information: Each library held about 1.5 +/- 0.3 million TRB reads, 120 million to 150 million in total. Study-wide findings and caveats: Relative to CXCR3-negative naive cells, CXCR3-positive naive cells had more hydrophobic TRB CDR3s. In naive cells, CXCR3-negative and CXCR3-positive subsets had similar TRBV-TRBJ usage; memory cells differed.

This clonotype was obtained from a human donor in good health. Some clones in this sample may be carry-over from other donors' samples. The sequenced sample was naive CXCR3+ CD8+ T cells from blood. Described subset: CD45RO-CCR7+CD27+CD95- naive CD8+ T cells expressing CXCR3 (TNR3+). The chain joins TRBV29-1 to TRBJ1-1. The CDR3 loop reads CSVRTPATEAFF.